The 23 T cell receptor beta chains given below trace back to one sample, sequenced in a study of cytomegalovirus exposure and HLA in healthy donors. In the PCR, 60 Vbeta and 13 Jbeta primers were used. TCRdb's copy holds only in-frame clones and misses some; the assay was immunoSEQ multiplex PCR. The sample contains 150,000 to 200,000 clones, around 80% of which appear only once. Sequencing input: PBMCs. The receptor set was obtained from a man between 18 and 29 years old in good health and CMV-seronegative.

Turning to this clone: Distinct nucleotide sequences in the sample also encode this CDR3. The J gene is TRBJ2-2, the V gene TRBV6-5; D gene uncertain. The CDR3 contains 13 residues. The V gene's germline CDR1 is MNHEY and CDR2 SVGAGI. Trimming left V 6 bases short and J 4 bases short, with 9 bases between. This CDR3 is CASRGRGTGELFF. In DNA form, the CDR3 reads TGTGCCAGCAGAGGTCGAGGCACCGGGGAGCTGTTTTTT.

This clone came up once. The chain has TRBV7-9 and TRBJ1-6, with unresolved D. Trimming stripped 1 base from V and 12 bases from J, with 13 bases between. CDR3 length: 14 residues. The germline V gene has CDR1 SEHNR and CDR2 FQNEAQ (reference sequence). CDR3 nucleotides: TGTGCCAGCAGCTTAGGAGGCGGGCCCGGACCCCTCCACTTT. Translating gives CASSLGGGPGPLHF.

The CDR3 nucleotides are TGTGCCAGCAGTTTAGAGATCCCCTTTGAAGCTTTCTTT. This translates into CASSLEIPFEAFF. The chain carries TRBV28 and TRBJ1-1; D is unclear. Germline V gives CDR1 MDHEN, CDR2 SYDVKM. The germline V and J ends were trimmed by 2 bases and 7 bases, with 11 bases remaining between them. This CDR3 contains 13 residues.

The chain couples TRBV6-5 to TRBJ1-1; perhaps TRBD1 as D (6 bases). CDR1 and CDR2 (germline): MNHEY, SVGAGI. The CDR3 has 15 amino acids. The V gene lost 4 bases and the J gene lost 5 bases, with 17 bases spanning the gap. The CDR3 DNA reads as TGTGCCAGCAGTTGGGCGGGGGGCAGCTGGACTGAAGCTTTCTTT. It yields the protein CASSWAGGSWTEAFF.

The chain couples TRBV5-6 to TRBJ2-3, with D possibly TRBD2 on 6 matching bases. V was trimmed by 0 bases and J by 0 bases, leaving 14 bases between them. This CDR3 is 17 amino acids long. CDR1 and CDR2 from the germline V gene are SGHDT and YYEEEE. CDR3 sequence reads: CASSLGGTLTSTDTQYF. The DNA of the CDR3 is TGTGCCAGCAGCTTGGGCGGGACCTTAACTAGCACAGATACGCAGTATTTT.

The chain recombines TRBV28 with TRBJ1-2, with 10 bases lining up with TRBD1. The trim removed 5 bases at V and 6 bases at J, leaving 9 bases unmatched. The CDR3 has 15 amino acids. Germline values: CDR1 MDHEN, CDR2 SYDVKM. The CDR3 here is CASSLLGTGANGYTF. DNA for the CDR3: TGTGCCAGCAGTCTCCTGGGGACAGGGGCGAATGGCTACACCTTC.

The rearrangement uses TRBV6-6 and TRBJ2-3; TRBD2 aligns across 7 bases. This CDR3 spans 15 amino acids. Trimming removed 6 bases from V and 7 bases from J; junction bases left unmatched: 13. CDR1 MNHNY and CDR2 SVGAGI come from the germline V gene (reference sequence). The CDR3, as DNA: TGTGCCAGCAGATTCCTGGCGGGAGTTACCTATACGCAGTATTTT. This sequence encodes CASRFLAGVTYTQYF.

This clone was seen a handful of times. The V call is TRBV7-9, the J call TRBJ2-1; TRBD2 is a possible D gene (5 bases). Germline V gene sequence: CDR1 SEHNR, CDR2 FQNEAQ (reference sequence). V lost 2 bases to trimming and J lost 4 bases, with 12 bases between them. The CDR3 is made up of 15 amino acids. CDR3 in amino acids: CASSLIRTPYNEQFF. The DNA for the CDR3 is TGTGCCAGCAGCTTAATACGGACTCCATACAATGAGCAGTTCTTC.

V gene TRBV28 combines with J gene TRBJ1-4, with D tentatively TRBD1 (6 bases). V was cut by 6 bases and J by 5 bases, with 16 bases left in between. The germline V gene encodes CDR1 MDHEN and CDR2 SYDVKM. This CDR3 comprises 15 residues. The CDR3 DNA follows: TGTGCCAGCAGCTCTGCCTCAGGGGTGAATGAAAAACTGTTTTTT. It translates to CASSSASGVNEKLFF.

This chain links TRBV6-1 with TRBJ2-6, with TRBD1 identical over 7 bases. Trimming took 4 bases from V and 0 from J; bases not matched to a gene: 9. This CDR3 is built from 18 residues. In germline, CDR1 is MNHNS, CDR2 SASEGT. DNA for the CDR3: TGTGCCAGCAGTGGCCGGACAGGCCGGAGCTCTGGGGCCAACGTCCTGACTTTC. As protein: CASSGRTGRSSGANVLTF.

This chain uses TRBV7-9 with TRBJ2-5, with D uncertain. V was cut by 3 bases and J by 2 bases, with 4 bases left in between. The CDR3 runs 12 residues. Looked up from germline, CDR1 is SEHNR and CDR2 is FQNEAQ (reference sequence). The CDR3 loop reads CASSFLQETQYF. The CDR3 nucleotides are TGTGCCAGCAGCTTCTTACAAGAGACCCAGTACTTC.

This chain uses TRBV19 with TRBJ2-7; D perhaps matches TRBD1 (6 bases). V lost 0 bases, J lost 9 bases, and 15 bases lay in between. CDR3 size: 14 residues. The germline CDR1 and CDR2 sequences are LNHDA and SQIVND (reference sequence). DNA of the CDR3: TGTGCCAGTAGTATAGATGGCACAGGGAATTGGCAGTACTTC. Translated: CASSIDGTGNWQYF.

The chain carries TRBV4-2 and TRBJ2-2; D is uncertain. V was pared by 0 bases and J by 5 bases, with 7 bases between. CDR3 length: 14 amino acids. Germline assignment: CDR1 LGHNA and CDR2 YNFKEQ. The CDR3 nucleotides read TGTGCCAGCAGCCAAGATGAACAAACCGGGGAGCTGTTTTTT. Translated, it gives CASSQDEQTGELFF.

This chain's CDR3 is CAINRDVNTGELFF. CDR3 nucleotides: TGTGCCATCAATCGGGATGTGAACACCGGGGAGCTGTTTTTT. The rearrangement uses TRBV10-3 and TRBJ2-2, with TRBD2 as a possible D gene (5 bases). Germline V gene sequence: CDR1 ENHRY, CDR2 SYGVKD. This CDR3 has 14 amino acids. V dropped 7 bases and J dropped 1 base, with 10 bases sitting between them.

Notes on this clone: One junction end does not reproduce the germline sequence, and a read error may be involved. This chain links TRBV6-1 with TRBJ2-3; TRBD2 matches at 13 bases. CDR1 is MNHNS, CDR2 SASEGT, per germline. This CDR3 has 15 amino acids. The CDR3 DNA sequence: TGTGCCAGCAGTGAGGGCGGGACTAGCGGGAATACCCAGTATTTT. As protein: CASSEGGTSGNTQYF.

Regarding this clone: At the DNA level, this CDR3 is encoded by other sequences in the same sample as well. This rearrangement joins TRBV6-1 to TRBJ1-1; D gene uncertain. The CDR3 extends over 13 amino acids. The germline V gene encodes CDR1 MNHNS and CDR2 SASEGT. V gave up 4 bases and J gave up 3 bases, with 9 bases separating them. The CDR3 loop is CASSVEVYTEAFF. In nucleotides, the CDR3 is TGTGCCAGCAGTGTGGAGGTTTACACTGAAGCTTTCTTT.

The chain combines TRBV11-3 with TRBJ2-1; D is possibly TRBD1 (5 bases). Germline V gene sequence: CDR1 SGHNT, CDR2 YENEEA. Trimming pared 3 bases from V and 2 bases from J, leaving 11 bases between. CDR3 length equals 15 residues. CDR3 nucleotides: TGTGCCAGCAGCTTGGGGCCCAGGACCTACAATGAGCAGTTCTTC. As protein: CASSLGPRTYNEQFF.

In DNA form, the CDR3 reads TGTGCCAGCGGCCCGCAGCGGAGCCGCACAGATACGCAGTATTTT. It encodes CASGPQRSRTDTQYF. The chain links TRBV28 to TRBJ2-3, with D perhaps matching TRBD2 (5 bases). The CDR3 covers 15 residues. The germline gives CDR1 MDHEN, CDR2 SYDVKM. The germline V and J ends were trimmed by 8 bases and 1 base, with 16 bases remaining between them.

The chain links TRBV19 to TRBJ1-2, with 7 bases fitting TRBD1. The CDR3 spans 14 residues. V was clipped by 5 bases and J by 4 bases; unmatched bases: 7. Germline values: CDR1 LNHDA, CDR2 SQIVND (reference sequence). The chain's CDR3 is CASSALTGTYGYTF. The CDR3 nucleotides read TGTGCCAGTAGTGCCTTGACAGGGACCTATGGCTACACCTTC. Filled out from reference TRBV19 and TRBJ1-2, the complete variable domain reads DGGITQSPKYLFRKEGQNVTLSCEQNLNHDAMYWYRQDPGQGLRLIYYSQIVNDFQKGDIAEGYSVSREKKESFPLTVTSAQKNPTAFYLCASSALTGTYGYTFGSGTRLTVV.

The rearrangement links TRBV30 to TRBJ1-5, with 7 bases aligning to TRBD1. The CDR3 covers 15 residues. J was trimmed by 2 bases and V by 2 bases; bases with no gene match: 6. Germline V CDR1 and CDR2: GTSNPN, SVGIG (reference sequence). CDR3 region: CAWSISGGGNQPQHF. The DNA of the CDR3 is TGTGCCTGGAGTATATCAGGGGGAGGCAATCAGCCCCAGCATTTT. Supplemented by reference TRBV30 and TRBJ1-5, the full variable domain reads SQTIHQWPATLVQPVGSPLSLECTVEGTSNPNLYWYRQAAGRGLQLLFYSVGIGQISSEVPQNLSASRPQDRQFILSSKKLLLSDSGFYLCAWSISGGGNQPQHFGDGTRLSIL.

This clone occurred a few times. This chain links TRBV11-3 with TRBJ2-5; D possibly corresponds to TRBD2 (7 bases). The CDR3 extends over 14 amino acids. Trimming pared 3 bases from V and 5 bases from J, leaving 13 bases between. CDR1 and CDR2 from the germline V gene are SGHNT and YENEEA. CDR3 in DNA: TGTGCCAGCAGCTTGAGGGGGGGCGCGGAGACCCAGTACTTC. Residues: CASSLRGGAETQYF.

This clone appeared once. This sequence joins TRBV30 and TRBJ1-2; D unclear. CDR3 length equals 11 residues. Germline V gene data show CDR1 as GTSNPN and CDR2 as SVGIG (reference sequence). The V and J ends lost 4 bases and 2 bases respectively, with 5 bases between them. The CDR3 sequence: CAWTLNYGYTF. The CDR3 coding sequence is TGTGCCTGGACACTGAACTATGGCTACACCTTC.

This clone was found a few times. The CDR3 sequence: CASSAGQTVYGYTF. CDR3 coding DNA: TGTGCCAGCAGTGCCGGACAGACAGTCTATGGCTACACCTTC. The chain has TRBV2 and TRBJ1-2; a weak D match, TRBD1 (6 bases). Germline values: CDR1 SNHLY, CDR2 FYNNEI. The V end lost 4 bases, the J end lost 4 bases, and 13 bases lay between the germline ends. The CDR3 loop spans 14 amino acids.